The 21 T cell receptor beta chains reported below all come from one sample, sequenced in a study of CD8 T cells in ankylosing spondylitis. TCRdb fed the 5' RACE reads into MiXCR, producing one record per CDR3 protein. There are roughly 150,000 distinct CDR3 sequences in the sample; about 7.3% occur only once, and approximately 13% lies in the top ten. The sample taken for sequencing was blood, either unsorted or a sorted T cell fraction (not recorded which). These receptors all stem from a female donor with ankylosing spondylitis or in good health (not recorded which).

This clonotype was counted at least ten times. Written as DNA, the CDR3 is TGCAGTGCTAGGGGGGGCTCTTGGCCCTCGGATACGCAGTATTTT. Translating gives CSARGGSWPSDTQYF. The rearrangement links TRBV20-1 to TRBJ2-3, with D perhaps matching TRBD1 or TRBD2 (6 bases each). Germline lookup yields CDR1 DFQATT and CDR2 SNEGSKA (reference sequence). The length of the CDR3 is 15 residues. V lost 3 bases to trimming and J lost 6 bases, with 19 bases between them.

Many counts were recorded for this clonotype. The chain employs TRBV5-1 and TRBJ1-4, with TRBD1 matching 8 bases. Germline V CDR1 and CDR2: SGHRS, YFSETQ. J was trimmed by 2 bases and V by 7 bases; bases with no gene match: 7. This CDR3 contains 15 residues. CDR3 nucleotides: TGCGCCAGCGCACCGGACAGGGCGACTAATGAAAAACTGTTTTTT. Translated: CASAPDRATNEKLFF.

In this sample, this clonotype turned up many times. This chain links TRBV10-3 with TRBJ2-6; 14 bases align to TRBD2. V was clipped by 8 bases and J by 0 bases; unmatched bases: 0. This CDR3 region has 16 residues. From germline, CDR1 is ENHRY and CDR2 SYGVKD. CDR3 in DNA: TGTGCCATCGGGACTAGCGGGGGCTCTGGGGCCAACGTCCTGACTTTC. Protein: CAIGTSGGSGANVLTF.

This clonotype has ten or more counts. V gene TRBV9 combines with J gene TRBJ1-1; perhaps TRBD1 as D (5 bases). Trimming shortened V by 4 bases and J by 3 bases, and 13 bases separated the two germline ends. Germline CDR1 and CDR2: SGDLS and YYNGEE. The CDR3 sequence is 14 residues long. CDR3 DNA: TGTGCCAGCAGCCCCACAGGAGGGGACACTGAAGCTTTCTTT. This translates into CASSPTGGDTEAFF.

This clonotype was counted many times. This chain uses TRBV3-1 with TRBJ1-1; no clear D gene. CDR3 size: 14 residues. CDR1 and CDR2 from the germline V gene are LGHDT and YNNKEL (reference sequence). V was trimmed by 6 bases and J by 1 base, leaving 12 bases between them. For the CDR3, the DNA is TGTGCCAGCAGAAACCCAACAAGGAACACTGAAGCTTTCTTT. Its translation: CASRNPTRNTEAFF.

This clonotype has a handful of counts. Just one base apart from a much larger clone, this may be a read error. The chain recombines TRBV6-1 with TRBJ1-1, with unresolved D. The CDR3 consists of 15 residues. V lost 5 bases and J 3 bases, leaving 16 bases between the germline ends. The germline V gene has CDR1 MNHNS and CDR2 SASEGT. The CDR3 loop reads CASSQCLLGDTEAFF. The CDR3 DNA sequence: TGTGCCAGCAGTCAATGCCTCCTCGGAGACACTGAAGCTTTCTTT.

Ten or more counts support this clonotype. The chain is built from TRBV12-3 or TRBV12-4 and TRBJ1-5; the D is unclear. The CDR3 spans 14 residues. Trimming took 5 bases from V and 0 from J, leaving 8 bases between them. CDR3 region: CASSPGSSNQPQHF. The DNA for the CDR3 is TGTGCCAGCAGTCCCGGGTCTAGCAATCAGCCCCAGCATTTT.

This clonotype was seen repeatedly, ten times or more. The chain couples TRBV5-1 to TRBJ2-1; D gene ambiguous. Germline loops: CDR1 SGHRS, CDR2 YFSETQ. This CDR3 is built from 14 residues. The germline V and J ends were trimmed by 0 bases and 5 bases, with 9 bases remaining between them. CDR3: CASSLELFDNEQFF. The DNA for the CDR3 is TGCGCCAGCAGCTTGGAGCTCTTCGACAATGAGCAGTTCTTC.

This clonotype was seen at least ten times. The CDR3 sequence: CATASSTDTQYF. The CDR3 bases are TGTGCCACCGCCAGTAGCACAGATACGCAGTATTTT. The V gene is TRBV24-1, the J gene TRBJ2-3; D ambiguous. Deletions cut 9 bases from V and 0 bases from J, with 6 bases between. Germline loops: CDR1 KGHDR, CDR2 SFDVKD. This CDR3 is 12 amino acids long.

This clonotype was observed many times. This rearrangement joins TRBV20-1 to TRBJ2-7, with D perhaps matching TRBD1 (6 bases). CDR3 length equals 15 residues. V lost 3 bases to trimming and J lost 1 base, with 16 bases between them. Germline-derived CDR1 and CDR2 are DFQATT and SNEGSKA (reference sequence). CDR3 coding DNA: TGCAGTGCTAGGGACCGGGACAAACCTTCCTACGAGCAGTACTTC. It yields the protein CSARDRDKPSYEQYF.

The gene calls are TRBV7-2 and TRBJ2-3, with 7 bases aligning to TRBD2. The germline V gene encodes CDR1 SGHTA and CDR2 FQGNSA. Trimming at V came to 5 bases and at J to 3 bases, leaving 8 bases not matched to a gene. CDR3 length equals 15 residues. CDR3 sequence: CASSVRDYPTDTQYF. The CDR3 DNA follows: TGTGCCAGCAGCGTCCGGGACTACCCGACAGATACGCAGTATTTT.

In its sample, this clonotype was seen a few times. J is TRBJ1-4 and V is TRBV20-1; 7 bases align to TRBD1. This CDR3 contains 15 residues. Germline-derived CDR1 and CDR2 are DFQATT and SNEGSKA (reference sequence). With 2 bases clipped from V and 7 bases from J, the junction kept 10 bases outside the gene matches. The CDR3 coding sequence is TGCAGTGCTAGACTAGTCGACAGGGTGGTTGAAAAACTGTTTTTT. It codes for CSARLVDRVVEKLFF.

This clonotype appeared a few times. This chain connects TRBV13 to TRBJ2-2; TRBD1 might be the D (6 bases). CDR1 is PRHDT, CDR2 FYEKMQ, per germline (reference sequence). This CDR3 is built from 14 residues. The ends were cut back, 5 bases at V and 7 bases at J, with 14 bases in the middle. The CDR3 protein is CASSTNRAGGELFF. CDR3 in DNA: TGTGCCAGCAGCACAAACAGGGCGGGCGGGGAGCTGTTTTTT.

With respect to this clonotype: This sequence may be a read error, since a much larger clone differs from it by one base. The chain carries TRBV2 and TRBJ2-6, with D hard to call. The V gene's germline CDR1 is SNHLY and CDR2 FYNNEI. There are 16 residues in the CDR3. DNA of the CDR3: TGTGTCAGAGAAAAAATGGACGGCTCTGGGGCCAACGTCCTGACTTTC. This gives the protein CVREKMDGSGANVLTF.

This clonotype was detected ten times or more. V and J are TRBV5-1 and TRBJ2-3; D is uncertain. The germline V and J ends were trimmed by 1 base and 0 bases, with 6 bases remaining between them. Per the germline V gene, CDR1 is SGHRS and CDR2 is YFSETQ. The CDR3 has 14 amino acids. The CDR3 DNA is TGCGCCAGCAGCTTGTTTGCGAGCACAGATACGCAGTATTTT. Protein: CASSLFASTDTQYF.

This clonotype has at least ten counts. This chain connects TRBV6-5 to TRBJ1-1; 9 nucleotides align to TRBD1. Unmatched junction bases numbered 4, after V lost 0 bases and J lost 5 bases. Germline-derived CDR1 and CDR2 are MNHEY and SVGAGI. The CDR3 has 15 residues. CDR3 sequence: CASSYSGQGLTEAFF. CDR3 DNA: TGTGCCAGCAGTTACTCGGGACAGGGATTGACTGAAGCTTTCTTT.

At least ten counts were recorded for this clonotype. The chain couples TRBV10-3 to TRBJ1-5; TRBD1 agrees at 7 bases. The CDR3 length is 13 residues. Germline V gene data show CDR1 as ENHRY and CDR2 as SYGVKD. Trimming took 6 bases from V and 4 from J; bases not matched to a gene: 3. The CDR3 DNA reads TGTGCCATCAGACCGACAGGGAATCAGCCCCAGCATTTT. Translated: CAIRPTGNQPQHF.

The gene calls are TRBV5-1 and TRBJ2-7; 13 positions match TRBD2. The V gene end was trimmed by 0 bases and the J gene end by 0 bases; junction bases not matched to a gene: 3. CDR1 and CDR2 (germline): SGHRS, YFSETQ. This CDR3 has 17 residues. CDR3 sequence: CASSLGTSGGSSYEQYF. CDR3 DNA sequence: TGCGCCAGCAGCTTGGGGACTAGCGGGGGAAGCTCCTACGAGCAGTACTTC.

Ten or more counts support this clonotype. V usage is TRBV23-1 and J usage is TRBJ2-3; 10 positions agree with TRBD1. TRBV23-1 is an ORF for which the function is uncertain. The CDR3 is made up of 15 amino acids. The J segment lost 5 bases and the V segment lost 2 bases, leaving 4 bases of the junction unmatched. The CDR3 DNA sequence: TGCGCCAGCAGTCAAGCGGACAGGGGGGAAGATACGCAGTATTTT. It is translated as CASSQADRGEDTQYF.

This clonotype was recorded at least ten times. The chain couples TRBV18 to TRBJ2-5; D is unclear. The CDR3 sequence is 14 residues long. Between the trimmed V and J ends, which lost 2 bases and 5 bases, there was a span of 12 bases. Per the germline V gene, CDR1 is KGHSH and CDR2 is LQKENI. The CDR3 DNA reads TGTGCCAGCTCACCAGATCTCTCTCGGGAGACCCAGTACTTC. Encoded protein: CASSPDLSRETQYF.

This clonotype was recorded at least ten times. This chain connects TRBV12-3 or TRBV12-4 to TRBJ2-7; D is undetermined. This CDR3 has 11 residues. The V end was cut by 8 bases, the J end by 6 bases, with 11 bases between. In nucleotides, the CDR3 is TGTGCCAGCGGTACCCTCAGCGAGCAGTACTTC. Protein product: CASGTLSEQYF.